This entry concerns a single T cell receptor (beta chain). The PCR employed 60 Vbeta primers together with 13 Jbeta primers. Sequencing was performed with immunoSEQ multiplex PCR; in TCRdb, only in-frame clones are kept and a portion is missing. The repertoire holds 130,000 to 150,000 clones, with around 85% as singletons. These data are taken from a study of cytomegalovirus exposure and HLA in healthy donors. The TCR was taken from a man in his forties or fifties in good health and CMV-seropositive. The specimen sequenced was PBMCs.

CDR3 bases: TGTGCCAGCTCACCCCCCACTAGCGGGAGGGCGCTTCAGTACTTC. Encoded protein: CASSPPTSGRALQYF. This chain joins TRBV18 and TRBJ2-4; TRBD2 aligns across 13 bases. The CDR3 covers 15 residues. Looked up from germline, CDR1 is KGHSH and CDR2 is LQKENI. Losses at the gene ends were 3 bases for V and 11 bases for J; bases not matched to a gene: 7.